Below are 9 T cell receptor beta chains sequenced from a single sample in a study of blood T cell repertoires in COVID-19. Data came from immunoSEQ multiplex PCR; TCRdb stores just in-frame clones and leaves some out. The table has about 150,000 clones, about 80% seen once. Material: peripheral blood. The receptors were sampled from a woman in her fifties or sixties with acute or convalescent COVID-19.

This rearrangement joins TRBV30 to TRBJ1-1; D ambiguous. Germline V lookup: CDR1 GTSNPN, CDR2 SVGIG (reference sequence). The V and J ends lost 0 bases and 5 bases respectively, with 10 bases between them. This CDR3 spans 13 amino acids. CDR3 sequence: CAWSVKGGTEAFF. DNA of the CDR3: TGTGCCTGGAGTGTAAAGGGAGGGACTGAAGCTTTCTTT.

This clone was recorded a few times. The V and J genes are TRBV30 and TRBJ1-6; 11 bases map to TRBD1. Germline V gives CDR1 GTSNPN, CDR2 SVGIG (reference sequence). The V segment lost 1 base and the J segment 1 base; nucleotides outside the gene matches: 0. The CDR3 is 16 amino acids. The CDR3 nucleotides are TGTGCCTGGAGTGGGGACAGGGGGTCCTATAATTCACCCCTCCACTTT. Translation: CAWSGDRGSYNSPLHF. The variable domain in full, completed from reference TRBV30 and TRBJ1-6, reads SQTIHQWPATLVQPVGSPLSLECTVEGTSNPNLYWYRQAAGRGLQLLFYSVGIGQISSEVPQNLSASRPQDRQFILSSKKLLLSDSGFYLCAWSGDRGSYNSPLHFGNGTRLTVT.

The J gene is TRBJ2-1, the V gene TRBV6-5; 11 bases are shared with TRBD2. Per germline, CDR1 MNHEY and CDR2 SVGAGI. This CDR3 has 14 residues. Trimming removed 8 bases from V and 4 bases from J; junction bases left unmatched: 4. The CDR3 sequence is CASRGLADYNEQFF. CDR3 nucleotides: TGTGCCAGCCGGGGACTAGCGGATTACAATGAGCAGTTCTTC.

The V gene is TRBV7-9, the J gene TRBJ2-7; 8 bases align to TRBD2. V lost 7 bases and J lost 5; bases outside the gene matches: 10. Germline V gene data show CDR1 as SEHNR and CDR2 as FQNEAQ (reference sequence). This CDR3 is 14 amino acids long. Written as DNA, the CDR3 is TGTGCCAGCACGTTGAACGGGGGGGCCGACGAGCAGTACTTC. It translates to CASTLNGGADEQYF.

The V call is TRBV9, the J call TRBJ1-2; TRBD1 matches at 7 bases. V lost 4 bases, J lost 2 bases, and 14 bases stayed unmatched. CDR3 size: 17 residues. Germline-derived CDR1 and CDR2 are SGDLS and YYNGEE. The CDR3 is CASSPSTGQTQNYGYTF. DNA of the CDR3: TGTGCCAGCAGCCCTTCAACGGGACAGACACAAAACTATGGCTACACCTTC.

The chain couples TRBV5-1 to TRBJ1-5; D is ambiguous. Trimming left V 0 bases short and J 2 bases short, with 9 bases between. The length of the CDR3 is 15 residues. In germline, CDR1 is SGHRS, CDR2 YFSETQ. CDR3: CASSLGPMGNQPQHF. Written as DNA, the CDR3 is TGCGCCAGCAGCTTGGGGCCGATGGGCAATCAGCCCCAGCATTTT.

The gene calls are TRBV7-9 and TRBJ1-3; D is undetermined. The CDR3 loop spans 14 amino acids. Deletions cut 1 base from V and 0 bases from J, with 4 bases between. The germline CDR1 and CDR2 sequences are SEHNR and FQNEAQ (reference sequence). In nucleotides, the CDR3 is TGTGCCAGCAGCTTAGAGCTCTCTGGAAACACCATATATTTT. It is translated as CASSLELSGNTIYF.

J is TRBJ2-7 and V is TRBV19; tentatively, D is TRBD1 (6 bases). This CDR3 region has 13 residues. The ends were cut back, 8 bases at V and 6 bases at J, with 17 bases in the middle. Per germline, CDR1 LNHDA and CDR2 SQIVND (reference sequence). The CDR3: CASGSMRDTEQYF. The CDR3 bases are TGTGCCAGTGGTTCTATGAGGGACACCGAGCAGTACTTC.

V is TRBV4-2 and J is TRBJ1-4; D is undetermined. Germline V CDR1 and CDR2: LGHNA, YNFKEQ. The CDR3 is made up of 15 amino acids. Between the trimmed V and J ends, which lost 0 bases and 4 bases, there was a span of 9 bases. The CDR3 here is CASSQDHQVNEKLFF. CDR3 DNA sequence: TGTGCCAGCAGCCAAGATCACCAGGTTAATGAAAAACTGTTTTTT.